This is a list of T cell receptor beta chains from one sample in a study of siplizumab effects on memory and regulatory T cells. Here immunoSEQ multiplex PCR was the method, and the copy in TCRdb shows in-frame clones only, minus some. This sample has tens of thousands of clones, with approximately 90% found just once. The sequenced sample was Tregs sorted from blood. These receptors originate from a human donor in good health. Each CDR3 is given with its conserved first and last residue. Each record gives: V gene, J gene, CDR3 protein.

v_gene: TRBV28; j_gene: TRBJ1-2; CDR3aa: CASMGEDYGYTF
v_gene: TRBV10-1; j_gene: TRBJ2-3; CDR3aa: CASSDPRQSTDTQYF
v_gene: TRBV7-9; j_gene: TRBJ1-1; CDR3aa: CASSPQGLDTEAFF
v_gene: TRBV19; j_gene: TRBJ1-2; CDR3aa: CASRSRGNYGYTF
v_gene: TRBV5-5; j_gene: TRBJ2-1; CDR3aa: CASSQTGLSSYNEQFF
v_gene: TRBV18; j_gene: TRBJ1-2; CDR3aa: CASSATFRETYFYGYTF
v_gene: TRBV7-2; j_gene: TRBJ1-3; CDR3aa: CASSLGLGPGNTIYF
v_gene: TRBV20-1; j_gene: TRBJ1-2; CDR3aa: CSATAGYGYTF
v_gene: TRBV11-1; j_gene: TRBJ1-2; CDR3aa: CASSLSRASGYTF
v_gene: TRBV7-4; j_gene: TRBJ1-2; CDR3aa: CASSFVGQALLYGYTF
v_gene: TRBV6-5; j_gene: TRBJ2-3; CDR3aa: CASRTGRGTQYF
v_gene: TRBV30; j_gene: TRBJ1-5; CDR3aa: CAWSGGGQPQHF
v_gene: TRBV7-2; j_gene: TRBJ2-7; CDR3aa: CASSLGGGGAYEQYF
v_gene: TRBV6-1; j_gene: TRBJ1-2; CDR3aa: CASSGAYGYTF
v_gene: TRBV29-1; j_gene: TRBJ1-4; CDR3aa: CRLPPSGGTKRDEKLFF
v_gene: TRBV5-6; j_gene: -; CDR3aa: CASSWGGQGGIYEQYF
v_gene: TRBV10-3; j_gene: TRBJ2-5; CDR3aa: CAISESPETQYF
v_gene: TRBV9; j_gene: TRBJ2-5; CDR3aa: CASSVRVGARETQYF
v_gene: TRBV20-1; j_gene: TRBJ1-1; CDR3aa: CSSGPGDGAFF
v_gene: TRBV4-1; j_gene: TRBJ2-1; CDR3aa: CASSQDPRQTEQFF
v_gene: TRBV19; j_gene: TRBJ2-7; CDR3aa: CASSIDPGNEQYF
v_gene: TRBV9; j_gene: TRBJ1-3; CDR3aa: CASSVTGTAIYF
v_gene: TRBV5-1; j_gene: TRBJ2-4; CDR3aa: CASRGLGNIQYF
v_gene: TRBV4-1; j_gene: TRBJ1-1; CDR3aa: CASSQDQEQGKTEAFF
v_gene: TRBV19; j_gene: TRBJ1-5; CDR3aa: CASSSVGGNQPQHF
v_gene: TRBV5-3; j_gene: TRBJ2-7; CDR3aa: CARSYYAPGTPRRVEYF
v_gene: TRBV9; j_gene: TRBJ2-1; CDR3aa: CASSKRRKSSYNEQFF
v_gene: TRBV27; j_gene: TRBJ2-7; CDR3aa: CASSRRQGAYEQYF
v_gene: TRBV5-1; j_gene: TRBJ2-3; CDR3aa: CASREFGLGTSTDTQYF
v_gene: TRBV5-1; j_gene: TRBJ1-4; CDR3aa: CASSLGRLNQVLFF
v_gene: TRBV10-3; j_gene: TRBJ2-7; CDR3aa: CAISEAGEQYF
v_gene: TRBV18; j_gene: TRBJ2-2; CDR3aa: CASSLRDNLLGTGELFF
v_gene: TRBV28; j_gene: TRBJ2-1; CDR3aa: CASSSTAQNEQFF
v_gene: TRBV30; j_gene: TRBJ2-5; CDR3aa: CAWSETLGFSETQYF
v_gene: TRBV5-1; j_gene: TRBJ2-2; CDR3aa: CASSEDRATGELFF
v_gene: TRBV5-1; j_gene: TRBJ2-5; CDR3aa: CASSSNRQGTKTQYF
v_gene: TRBV5-1; j_gene: TRBJ2-5; CDR3aa: CASSGLASETQYF
v_gene: TRBV7-6; j_gene: TRBJ2-3; CDR3aa: CASSLGGGGVTDTQYF
v_gene: TRBV4-1; j_gene: TRBJ2-1; CDR3aa: CASSALAGGLKEQFF
v_gene: TRBV9; j_gene: TRBJ1-6; CDR3aa: CASSARGTGQMNSPLHF
v_gene: TRBV5-5; j_gene: TRBJ1-6; CDR3aa: CASSITGGNSPLHF
v_gene: TRBV5-5; j_gene: TRBJ2-4; CDR3aa: CASSWRTAVAKNIQYF
v_gene: TRBV5-1; j_gene: TRBJ2-7; CDR3aa: CASSPGQALTYEQYF
v_gene: TRBV12-5; j_gene: TRBJ2-2; CDR3aa: CASGLSFDTGELFF
v_gene: TRBV4-1; j_gene: TRBJ2-1; CDR3aa: CASSSGQGPYNEQFF
v_gene: TRBV7-3; j_gene: TRBJ1-1; CDR3aa: CASSLGTGVNTEAFF
v_gene: TRBV12-5; j_gene: TRBJ2-7; CDR3aa: CASGGTVTTYEQYF
v_gene: TRBV29-1; j_gene: TRBJ2-1; CDR3aa: CSVGQASYNEQFF
v_gene: TRBV9; j_gene: TRBJ2-1; CDR3aa: CASSVAGLPRSEQFF
v_gene: TRBV4-3; j_gene: TRBJ2-3; CDR3aa: CASSQDLRTRAPDTQYF
v_gene: TRBV4-3; j_gene: TRBJ1-4; CDR3aa: CASSQGGGARMFF
v_gene: TRBV18; j_gene: TRBJ1-3; CDR3aa: CASSPPNSGNTIYF
v_gene: TRBV7-2; j_gene: TRBJ2-7; CDR3aa: CASSLGPLYEQYF
v_gene: TRBV7-2; j_gene: TRBJ2-3; CDR3aa: CASSLGGTGADTQYF
v_gene: TRBV29-1; j_gene: TRBJ1-2; CDR3aa: CSVDGGRFDYGYTF
v_gene: TRBV2; j_gene: TRBJ2-7; CDR3aa: CASSEPQGYHEQYF
v_gene: TRBV20-1; j_gene: TRBJ1-1; CDR3aa: CSTWGNTEAFF
v_gene: TRBV20-1; j_gene: TRBJ1-1; CDR3aa: CSALRNTEAFF
v_gene: TRBV4-2; j_gene: TRBJ2-1; CDR3aa: CASSQDKWTGGNEQFF
v_gene: TRBV9; j_gene: TRBJ2-7; CDR3aa: CASSPRQGSYEQYF